Sequencing of this T cell receptor (beta chain) was carried out in a study of immune heterogeneity within non-small cell lung tumors. Study results and limitations: Identical dominant CDR3 beta clonotypes were found repeatedly across the tumor sites of a single patient, and these appeared alongside high-frequency clones that were unique to particular tumor locations. Individual patients' high-frequency T-cell receptor beta clonotypes were largely distinct from one another.

The V and J ends lost 5 bases and 8 bases respectively, with 9 bases between them. Germline V gene data show CDR1 as LNHDA and CDR2 as SQIVND (reference sequence). The CDR3 spans 12 residues. This clonotype showed up just a few times. Its antigen is as yet unknown. At approximately 600 ng per sample, bulk tumor genomic DNA provided the template. Doctors removed several biopsies from each primary tumor during surgery, keeping them far apart. Curative operations were performed on patients who had untreated, newly diagnosed non-small cell lung cancer. CDR3 of TCR beta was amplified by multiplex PCR that used 32 V and 13 J primers. Using its own MiXCR run on the multiplex PCR reads, TCRdb lists one record per CDR3 protein. The sample comprises roughly 11,000 distinct CDR3 sequences, under 35% of which are singletons, and under 25% rests with the top ten.

This receptor was obtained from a woman aged 45-65 years with non-small cell lung cancer. This chain links TRBV19 with TRBJ1-4; D is unclear. Sequencing was done on a sample of lung tumor tissue. CDR3 sequence reads: CASSVATEKLFF. The CDR3 bases are TGTGCCAGTAGTGTCGCCACAGAAAAACTGTTTTTT.